The clone carrying this TCR beta chain has just a few counts. Antigen specificity is unknown. The data originate from a study of radiotherapy plus CTLA-4 blockade in lung cancer. Study details: Objective responses emerged in around 19% of patients, and 31% attained disease control.

The study, taken as a whole, reports: Early blood T cell clone dynamics, with interferon-beta, were reported to best predict response. Peripheral blood showed expansion of tumor-derived TCR clones after radiotherapy and ipilimumab.

In chemo-refractory metastatic non-small-cell lung cancer, patients got ipilimumab CTLA-4 blockade together with focal radiation. Germline V gene lookup returns CDR1 LNHDA and CDR2 SQIVND (reference sequence). Trimming took off 4 bases at V and 0 bases at J, with 13 bases between the two ends. This CDR3 contains 15 residues. Sequencing was performed with immunoSEQ multiplex PCR; in TCRdb, only in-frame clones are kept and a portion is missing. The sample comprises roughly 69,000 clones, roughly three quarters of which are singletons, and roughly 15% rests with the top ten. Material: peripheral blood, obtained from a patient treated with radiotherapy plus ipilimumab. The sequence derives from a human donor with non-small cell lung cancer whose response to radiotherapy plus ipilimumab could not be evaluated. Some clones in this sample may be carry-over from other donors' samples. This chain connects TRBV19 to TRBJ2-7, with a weak D call TRBD1 (6 bases). The CDR3 DNA reads TGTGCCAGTAGTACCTATTGGGACAACTCCTACGAGCAGTACTTC. As protein: CASSTYWDNSYEQYF. Combining the CDR3 with reference TRBV19 and TRBJ2-7 gives the whole variable domain DGGITQSPKYLFRKEGQNVTLSCEQNLNHDAMYWYRQDPGQGLRLIYYSQIVNDFQKGDIAEGYSVSREKKESFPLTVTSAQKNPTAFYLCASSTYWDNSYEQYFGPGTRLTVT.